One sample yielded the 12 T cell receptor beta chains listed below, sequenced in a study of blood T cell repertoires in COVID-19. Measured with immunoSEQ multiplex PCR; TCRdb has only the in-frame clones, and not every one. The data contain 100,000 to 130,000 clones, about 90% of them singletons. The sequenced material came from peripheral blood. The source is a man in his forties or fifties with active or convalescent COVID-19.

For the CDR3, the DNA is TGTGCCAGCAGGGAACAGGGGGACACTGAAGCTTTCTTT. Translation gives CASREQGDTEAFF. The V gene is TRBV6-4, the J gene TRBJ1-1, with TRBD1 matching over 8 bases. Germline V lookup: CDR1 MRHNA, CDR2 SNTAGT. The ends lost 6 bases at V and 3 bases at J; junction bases unmatched: 3. CDR3 length equals 13 residues.

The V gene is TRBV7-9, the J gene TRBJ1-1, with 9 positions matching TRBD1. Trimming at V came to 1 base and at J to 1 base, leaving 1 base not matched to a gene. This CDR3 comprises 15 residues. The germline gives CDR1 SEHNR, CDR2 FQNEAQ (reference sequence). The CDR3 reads CASSLGDRANTEAFF. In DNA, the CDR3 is TGTGCCAGCAGCTTAGGGGACAGGGCGAACACTGAAGCTTTCTTT.

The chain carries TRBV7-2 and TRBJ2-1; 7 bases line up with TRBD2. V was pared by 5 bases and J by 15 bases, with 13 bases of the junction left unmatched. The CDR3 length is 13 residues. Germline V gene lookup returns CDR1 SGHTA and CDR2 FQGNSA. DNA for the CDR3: TGTGCCAGCAGCGTAATGCTCCGGGACTATGGGTTCTTC. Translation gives CASSVMLRDYGFF. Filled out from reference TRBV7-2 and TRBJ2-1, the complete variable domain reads GAGVSQSPSNKVTEKGKDVELRCDPISGHTALYWYRQSLGQGLEFLIYFQGNSAPDKSGLPSDRFSAERTGGSVSTLTIQRTQQEDSAVYLCASSVMLRDYGFFGPGTRLTVL.

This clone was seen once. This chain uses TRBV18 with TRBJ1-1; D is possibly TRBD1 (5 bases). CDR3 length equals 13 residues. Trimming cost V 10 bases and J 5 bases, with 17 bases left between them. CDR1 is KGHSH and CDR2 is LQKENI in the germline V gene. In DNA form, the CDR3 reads TGTGCCACCAGATTCGGGGGAGGAACTGAAGCTTTCTTT. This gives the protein CATRFGGGTEAFF.

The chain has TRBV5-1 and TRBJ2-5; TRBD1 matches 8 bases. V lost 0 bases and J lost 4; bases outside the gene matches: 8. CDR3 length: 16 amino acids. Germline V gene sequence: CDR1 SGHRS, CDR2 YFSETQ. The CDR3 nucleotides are TGCGCCAGCAGCTTGGTCGGACAGGGTTACGGAGAGACCCAGTACTTC. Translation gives CASSLVGQGYGETQYF.

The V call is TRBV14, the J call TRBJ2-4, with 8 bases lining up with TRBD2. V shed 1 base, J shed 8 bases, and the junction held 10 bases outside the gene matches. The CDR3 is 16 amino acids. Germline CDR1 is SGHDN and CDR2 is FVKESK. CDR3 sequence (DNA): TGTGCCAGCAGCCAAGGTGATCGGCGGCGGGAGGACATTCAGTACTTC. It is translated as CASSQGDRRREDIQYF.

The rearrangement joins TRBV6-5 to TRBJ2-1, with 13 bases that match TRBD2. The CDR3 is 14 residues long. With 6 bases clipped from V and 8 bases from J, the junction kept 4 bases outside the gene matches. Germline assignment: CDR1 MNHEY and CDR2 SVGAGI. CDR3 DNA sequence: TGTGCCAGCAGCCCGGGACTAGCGGGGCATGAGCAGTTCTTC. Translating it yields CASSPGLAGHEQFF.

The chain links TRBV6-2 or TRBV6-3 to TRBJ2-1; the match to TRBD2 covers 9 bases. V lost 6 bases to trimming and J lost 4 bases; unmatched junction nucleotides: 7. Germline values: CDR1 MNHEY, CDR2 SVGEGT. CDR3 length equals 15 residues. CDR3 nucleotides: TGTGCCAGCAGCGAGCGACTAGCGGCTTACAATGAGCAGTTCTTC. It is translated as CASSERLAAYNEQFF.

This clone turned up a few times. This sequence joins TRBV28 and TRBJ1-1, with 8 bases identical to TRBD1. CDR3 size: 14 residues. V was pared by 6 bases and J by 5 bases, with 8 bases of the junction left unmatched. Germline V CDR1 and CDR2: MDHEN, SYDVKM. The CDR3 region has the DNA TGTGCCAGCAGCAAGGGACAGGTAATTACTGAAGCTTTCTTT. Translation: CASSKGQVITEAFF.

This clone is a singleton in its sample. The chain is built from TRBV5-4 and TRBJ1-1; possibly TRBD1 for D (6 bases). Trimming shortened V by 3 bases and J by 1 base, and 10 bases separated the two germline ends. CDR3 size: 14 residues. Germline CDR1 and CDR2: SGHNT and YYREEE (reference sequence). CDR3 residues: CASSSDRWNTEAFF. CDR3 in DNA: TGTGCCAGCAGCTCTGACAGGTGGAACACTGAAGCTTTCTTT.

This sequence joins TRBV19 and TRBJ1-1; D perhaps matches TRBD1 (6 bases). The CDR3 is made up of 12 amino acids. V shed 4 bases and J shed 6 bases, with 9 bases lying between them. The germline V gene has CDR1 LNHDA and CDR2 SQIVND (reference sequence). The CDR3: CASSNRVAEAFF. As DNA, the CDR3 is TGTGCCAGTAGTAACAGGGTCGCTGAAGCTTTCTTT.

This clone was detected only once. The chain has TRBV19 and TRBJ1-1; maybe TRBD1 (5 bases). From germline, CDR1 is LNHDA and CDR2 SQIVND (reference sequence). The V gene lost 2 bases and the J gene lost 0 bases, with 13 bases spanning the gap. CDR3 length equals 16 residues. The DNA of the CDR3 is TGTGCCAGTAGTATATCGCAGGGAGGGGTGAACACTGAAGCTTTCTTT. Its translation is CASSISQGGVNTEAFF.